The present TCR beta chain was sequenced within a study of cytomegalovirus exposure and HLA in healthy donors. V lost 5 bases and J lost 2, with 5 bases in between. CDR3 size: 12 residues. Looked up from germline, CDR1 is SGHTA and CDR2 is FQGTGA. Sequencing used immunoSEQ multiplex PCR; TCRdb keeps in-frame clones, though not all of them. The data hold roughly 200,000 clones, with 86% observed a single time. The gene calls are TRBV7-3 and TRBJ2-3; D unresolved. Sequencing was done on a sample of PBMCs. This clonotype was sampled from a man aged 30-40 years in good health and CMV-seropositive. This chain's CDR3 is CASSRNTDTQYF. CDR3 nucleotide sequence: TGTGCCAGCAGCAGGAACACAGATACGCAGTATTTT.